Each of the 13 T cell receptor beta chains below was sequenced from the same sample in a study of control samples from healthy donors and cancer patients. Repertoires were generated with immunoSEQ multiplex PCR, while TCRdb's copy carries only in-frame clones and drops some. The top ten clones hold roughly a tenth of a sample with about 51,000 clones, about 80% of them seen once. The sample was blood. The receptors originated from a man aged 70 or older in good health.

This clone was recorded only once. The CDR3 is CASSLRRVGETQYF. The DNA of the CDR3 is TGTGCCAGCAGTTTACGCAGGGTAGGGGAGACCCAGTACTTC. The rearrangement links TRBV28 to TRBJ2-5; D possibly corresponds to TRBD1 (5 bases). V shed 2 bases and J shed 5 bases, with 12 bases lying between them. The CDR3 runs to 14 residues. The germline gives CDR1 MDHEN, CDR2 SYDVKM.

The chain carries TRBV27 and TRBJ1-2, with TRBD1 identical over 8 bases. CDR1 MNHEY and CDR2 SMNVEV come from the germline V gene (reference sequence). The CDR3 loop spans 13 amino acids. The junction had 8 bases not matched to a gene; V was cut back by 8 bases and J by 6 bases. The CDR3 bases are TGTGCCAGCCGATTCACAGGGGGGAATGGCTACACCTTC. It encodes CASRFTGGNGYTF.

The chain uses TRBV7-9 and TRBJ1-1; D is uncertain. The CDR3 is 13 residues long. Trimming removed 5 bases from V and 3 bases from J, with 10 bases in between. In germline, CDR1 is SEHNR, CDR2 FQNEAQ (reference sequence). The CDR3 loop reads CASSLDQDTEAFF. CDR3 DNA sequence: TGTGCCAGCAGCCTTGATCAGGACACTGAAGCTTTCTTT.

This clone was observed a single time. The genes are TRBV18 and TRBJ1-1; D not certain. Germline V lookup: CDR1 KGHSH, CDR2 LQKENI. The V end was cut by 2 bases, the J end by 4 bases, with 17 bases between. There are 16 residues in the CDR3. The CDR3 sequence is CASSPLSARSSTEAFF. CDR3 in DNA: TGTGCCAGCTCACCATTGAGTGCCAGGTCGAGCACTGAAGCTTTCTTT. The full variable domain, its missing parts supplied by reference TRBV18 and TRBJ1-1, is NAGVMQNPRHLVRRRGQEARLRCSPMKGHSHVYWYRQLPEEGLKFMVYLQKENIIDESGMPKERFSAEFPKEGPSILRIQQVVRGDSAAYFCASSPLSARSSTEAFFGQGTRLTVV.

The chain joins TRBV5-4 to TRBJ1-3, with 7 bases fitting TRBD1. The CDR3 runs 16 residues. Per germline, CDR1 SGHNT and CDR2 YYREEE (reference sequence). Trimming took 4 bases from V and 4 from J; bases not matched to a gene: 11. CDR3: CASSDDRARSGNTIYF. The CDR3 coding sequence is TGTGCCAGCAGCGACGACAGGGCCCGTTCGGGAAACACCATATATTTT.

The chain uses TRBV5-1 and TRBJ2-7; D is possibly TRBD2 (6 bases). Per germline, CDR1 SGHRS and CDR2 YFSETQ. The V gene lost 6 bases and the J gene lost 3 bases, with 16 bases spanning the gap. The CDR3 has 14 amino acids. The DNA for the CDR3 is TGCGCCAGCACCGCTGGGGGGTCGGGCTACGAGCAGTACTTC. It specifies CASTAGGSGYEQYF.

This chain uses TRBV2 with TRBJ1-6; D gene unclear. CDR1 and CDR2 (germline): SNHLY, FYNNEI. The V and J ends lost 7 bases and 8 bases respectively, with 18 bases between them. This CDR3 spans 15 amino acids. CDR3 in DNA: TGTGCCAGCACCGTGGACCTTCCCGGGGATTCACCCCTCCACTTT. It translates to CASTVDLPGDSPLHF.

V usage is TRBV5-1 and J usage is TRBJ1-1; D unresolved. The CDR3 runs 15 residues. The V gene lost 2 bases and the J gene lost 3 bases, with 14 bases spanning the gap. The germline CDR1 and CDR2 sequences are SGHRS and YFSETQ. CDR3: CASSLAPLGDTEAFF. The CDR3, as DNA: TGCGCCAGCAGCTTAGCCCCCCTCGGAGACACTGAAGCTTTCTTT. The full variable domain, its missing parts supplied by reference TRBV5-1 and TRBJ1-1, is KAGVTQTPRYLIKTRGQQVTLSCSPISGHRSVSWYQQTPGQGLQFLFEYFSETQRNKGNFPGRFSGRQFSNSRSEMNVSTLELGDSALYLCASSLAPLGDTEAFFGQGTRLTVV.

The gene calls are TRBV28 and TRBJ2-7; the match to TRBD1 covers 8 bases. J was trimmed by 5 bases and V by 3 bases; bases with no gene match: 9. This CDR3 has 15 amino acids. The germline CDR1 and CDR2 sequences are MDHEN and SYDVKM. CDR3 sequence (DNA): TGTGCCAGCAGTTTCCCCCGACAGGGGAGGAACGAGCAGTACTTC. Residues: CASSFPRQGRNEQYF.

The CDR3 here is CASSDRDREYKPEAFF. The CDR3 coding sequence is TGTGCCAGCTCAGACCGGGACAGGGAATACAAACCTGAAGCTTTCTTT. This chain joins TRBV28 and TRBJ1-1; 9 nucleotides align to TRBD1. The germline CDR1 and CDR2 sequences are MDHEN and SYDVKM. The trim removed 8 bases at V and 6 bases at J, leaving 16 bases unmatched. The CDR3 is 16 amino acids.

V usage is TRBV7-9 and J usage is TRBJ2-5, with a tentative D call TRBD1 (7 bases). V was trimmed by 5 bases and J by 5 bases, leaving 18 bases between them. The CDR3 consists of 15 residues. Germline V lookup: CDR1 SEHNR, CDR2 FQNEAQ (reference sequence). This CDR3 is CASSPGAGGLETQYF. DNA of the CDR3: TGTGCCAGCAGCCCGGGGGCAGGGGGATTGGAGACCCAGTACTTC.

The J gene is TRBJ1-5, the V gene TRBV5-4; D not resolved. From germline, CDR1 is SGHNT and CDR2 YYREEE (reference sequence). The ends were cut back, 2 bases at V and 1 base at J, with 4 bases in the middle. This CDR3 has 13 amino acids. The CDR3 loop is CASSFDSNQPQHF. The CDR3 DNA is TGTGCCAGCAGCTTCGACAGCAATCAGCCCCAGCATTTT.

The CDR3 region is CATSRETGSGANVLTF. The CDR3 nucleotides read TGTGCCACCAGCAGAGAAACGGGGTCTGGGGCCAACGTCCTGACTTTC. V usage is TRBV15 and J usage is TRBJ2-6, with D perhaps TRBD2 (5 bases). The CDR3 runs 16 residues. V shed 0 bases and J shed 1 base, with 7 bases lying between them. From germline, CDR1 is LNHNV and CDR2 YYDKDF (reference sequence).